Listed below are T cell receptor beta chains from one sample, sequenced in a study of T cells after yellow fever vaccination. Each CDR3 protein gets one entry after TCRdb re-called the 5' RACE reads with MiXCR. The sample includes fewer than 450,000 distinct CDR3 sequences, around 10% of them seen just once. Sequencing was performed on PBMCs, taken on the day of the first yellow fever vaccination. The receptor source for this set is a man aged 18 to 30 who received the YFV17D yellow fever vaccine. Both conserved end residues are part of each CDR3. D genes are given only for firm matches. Size is stated for part of the rows, as once, few or many counts, or as a class when the clone is expanded.

.	TRBV11-2	.	TRBJ2-1	TGTGCCAGCAGCTTATTTCACAGGATTAACCCGTTCTTC	CASSLFHRINPFF
.	TRBV5-1	few	TRBJ1-1	TGCGCCAGCAGCTTGGAGGGGCGGGGGAGCACTGAAGCTTTCTTT	CASSLEGRGSTEAFF
TRBD1	TRBV12-3/TRBV12-4	.	TRBJ1-5	TGTGCCAGCAGAGGACAGGGAGCAGGGCAGCCCCAGCATTTT	CASRGQGAGQPQHF
.	TRBV29-1	few	TRBJ1-1	TGCAGCGTTGGTCCTGGGGGATGGAACACTGAAGCTTTCTTT	CSVGPGGWNTEAFF
TRBD1	TRBV12-3/TRBV12-4	many	TRBJ1-6	TGTGCCAGCAGTCCCGGGACAGGGGTTTCACCCCTCCACTTT	CASSPGTGVSPLHF
TRBD2	TRBV4-1	.	TRBJ2-1	TGCGCCAGCAGCCAACAGGGCCTAGCGGGGGAAGGGCAGTTCTTC	CASSQQGLAGEGQFF
.	TRBV6-1	few	TRBJ1-3	TGTGCCAGCTTAGGCAGAGCCTCTGGAAACACCATATATTTT	CASLGRASGNTIYF
.	TRBV9	few	TRBJ2-1	TGTGCCAGCAGCGCTGCCGGTTTGTGGGGGGACTACAATGAGCAGTTCTTC	CASSAAGLWGDYNEQFF
.	TRBV6-1	.	TRBJ2-5	TGTGCCAGCCGGTGGGTAGTAGGCCAAGAGACCCAGTACTTC	CASRWVVGQETQYF
.	TRBV12-3/TRBV12-4	.	TRBJ2-7	TGTGCCAGCAGTTTAAAAGTGGTTAGCGGACAATACGAGCAGTACTTC	CASSLKVVSGQYEQYF
.	TRBV4-3	many	TRBJ1-2	TGCGCCAGCAGCCAAGGGGACCCCAACTATGGCTACACCTTC	CASSQGDPNYGYTF
.	TRBV20-1	few	TRBJ1-3	TGCAGTGCTAGACCCACCGGGACGGTGGGCTCTGGAAACACCATATATTTT	CSARPTGTVGSGNTIYF
TRBD2	TRBV7-2	many	TRBJ2-3	TGTGCCAGCAGTTCTAGCGGGGGTTCGCAGTATTTT	CASSSSGGSQYF
TRBD2	TRBV12-3/TRBV12-4	many	TRBJ2-3	TGTGCCAGCAGTTTAGGGACTAGCGCAGATACGCAGTATTTT	CASSLGTSADTQYF
.	TRBV28	.	TRBJ2-4	TGTGCCAGCAGTTTGGACGAGGGTTCGGTCAAAAACATTCAGTACTTC	CASSLDEGSVKNIQYF
.	TRBV4-2	.	TRBJ1-1	TGTGCCAGCAGCCCCCTCGGGCACAGGGTAATCACTGAAGCTTTCTTT	CASSPLGHRVITEAFF
TRBD1	TRBV20-1	.	TRBJ2-1	TGCAGTGCTAGTTCGTTTCAGGGGGTTTACAATGAGCAGTTCTTC	CSASSFQGVYNEQFF
.	TRBV12-3/TRBV12-4	.	TRBJ1-1	TGTGCCTTCAGCCGGACAAACACTGAAGCTTTCTTT	CAFSRTNTEAFF
.	TRBV5-6	.	TRBJ1-2	TGTGCCATCAGCCACGACAGTTCCTATGGCTACACCTTC	CAISHDSSYGYTF
.	TRBV15	.	TRBJ2-3	TGTGCCACCAGCTTCACAGATACGCAGTATTTT	CATSFTDTQYF
.	TRBV30	few	TRBJ2-5	TGTGCCTGGAGTCCGCAGGAGACCCAGTACTTC	CAWSPQETQYF
TRBD1	TRBV3-1	.	TRBJ1-2	TGTGCCAGCAGCCAAGATTTGGGGACAGGGGGCAACTATGGCTACACCTTC	CASSQDLGTGGNYGYTF
.	TRBV9	few	TRBJ1-2	TGTGCCAGCAGCGGAGGGACCTATGGCTACACCTTC	CASSGGTYGYTF
TRBD1	TRBV7-2	many	TRBJ2-3	TGTGCCAGCAGCCCCGGGACAGGGGGACGCACAGATACGCAGTATTTT	CASSPGTGGRTDTQYF
TRBD1	TRBV3-1	many	TRBJ2-7	TGTGCCAGCAGCCCTTGGGACAGAACCTACGAGCAGTACTTC	CASSPWDRTYEQYF
.	TRBV24-1	.	TRBJ2-6	TGTGCCACCAGTATGGGGAAACCTGGGGCCAACGTCCTGACTTTC	CATSMGKPGANVLTF